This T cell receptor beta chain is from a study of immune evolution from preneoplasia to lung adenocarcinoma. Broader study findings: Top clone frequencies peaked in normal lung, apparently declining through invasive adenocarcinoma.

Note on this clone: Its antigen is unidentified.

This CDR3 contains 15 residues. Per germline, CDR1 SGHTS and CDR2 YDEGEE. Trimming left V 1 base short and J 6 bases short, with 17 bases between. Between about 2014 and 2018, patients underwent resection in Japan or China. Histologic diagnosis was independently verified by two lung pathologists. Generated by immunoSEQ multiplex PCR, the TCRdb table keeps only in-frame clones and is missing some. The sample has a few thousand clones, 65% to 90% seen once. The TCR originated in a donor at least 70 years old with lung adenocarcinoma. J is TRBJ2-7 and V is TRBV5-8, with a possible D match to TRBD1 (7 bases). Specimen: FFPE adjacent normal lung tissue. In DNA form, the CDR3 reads TGTGCCAGCAGCTTGCGCTCGCAGGGGGGTAGCGAGCAGTACTTC. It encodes CASSLRSQGGSEQYF.